The 29 T cell receptor beta chains below come from one sample, sequenced in a study of regulatory T cells in long-lasting Graves disease. CDR3 regions were amplified by Arm-PCR using iRepertoire HTBI primers to build TCR beta libraries. One entry per CDR3 protein, called by TCRdb with MiXCR from the multiplex PCR reads. This sample carries about 330,000 distinct CDR3 sequences, around 16% of them seen once, and the ten largest clones take 20% to 25%. Sample time point: newly diagnosed GD, antithyroid drugs for less than 3 months. With RNA extracted from PBMCs as input, the TCR library was made. These data are also associated with another study on T cells in Graves' hyperthyroidism and ophthalmopathy.

The sample was peripheral blood mononuclear cells (PBMCs), taken at new diagnosis, from a patient treated with antithyroid drugs. The receptor source for this set is a woman aged 18 to 35 with Graves disease.

This clonotype was observed many times. The chain combines TRBV11-2 with TRBJ2-7; TRBD2 matches at 8 bases. J gave up 4 bases and V 5 bases, and 10 bases lay outside the gene matches. Per germline, CDR1 SGHAT and CDR2 FQNNGV. This CDR3 comprises 15 residues. The CDR3 sequence: CASSPIVGREYEQYF. The CDR3 coding sequence is TGTGCCAGCAGCCCGATTGTCGGGAGGGAATACGAGCAGTACTTC.

Concerning this clonotype itself: This may arise from a read error, as a much more abundant clone is one base away. The chain carries TRBV20-1 and TRBJ2-7; D might be TRBD2 (5 bases). CDR1 and CDR2 (germline): DFQATT, SNEGSKA (reference sequence). CDR3 length: 13 residues. CDR3 DNA sequence: TGCAGTGCTAGAGGGACTGTCACCTACGAGCTGTACTTC. Translated: CSARGTVTYELYF.

The chain employs TRBV11-2 and TRBJ1-1; no definite D call. CDR1 and CDR2 (germline): SGHAT, FQNNGV. The CDR3 extends over 15 amino acids. V lost 2 bases to trimming and J lost 1 base, with 11 bases between them. Here the CDR3 DNA reads TGTGCCAGCAGCTTAAGTGACACGAAGAACACTGAAGCTTTCTTT. The encoded protein is CASSLSDTKNTEAFF. Filled out from reference TRBV11-2 and TRBJ1-1, the complete variable domain reads EAGVAQSPRYKIIEKRQSVAFWCNPISGHATLYWYQQILGQGPKLLIQFQNNGVVDDSQLPKDRFSAERLKGVDSTLKIQPAKLEDSAVYLCASSLSDTKNTEAFFGQGTRLTVV.

V is TRBV2 and J is TRBJ1-5, with D perhaps matching TRBD1 (6 bases). The CDR3 runs 14 residues. CDR1 and CDR2 from the germline V gene are SNHLY and FYNNEI. The V and J ends lost 7 bases and 6 bases respectively, with 16 bases between them. The CDR3 sequence: CASNFGGAAQPQHF. CDR3 coding DNA: TGTGCCAGCAACTTTGGGGGGGCCGCTCAGCCCCAGCATTTT. The full variable domain, rest sourced from reference TRBV2 and TRBJ1-5, is EPEVTQTPSHQVTQMGQEVILRCVPISNHLYFYWYRQILGQKVEFLVSFYNNEISEKSEIFDDQFSVERPDGSNFTLKIRSTKLEDSAMYFCASNFGGAAQPQHFGDGTRLSIL.

This clonotype was counted at least ten times. The V and J genes are TRBV7-9 and TRBJ2-5; TRBD2 matches 7 bases. Germline V CDR1 and CDR2: SEHNR, FQNEAQ (reference sequence). V gave up 5 bases and J gave up 3 bases; unmatched junction bases: 6. The CDR3 extends over 14 amino acids. The CDR3 region has the DNA TGTGCCAGCAGCATTACTAGCGAAAAAGAGACCCAGTACTTC. Protein product: CASSITSEKETQYF.

The rearrangement links TRBV27 to TRBJ1-5; no clear D gene. The CDR3 runs to 16 residues. V was shortened by 5 bases and J by 6 bases, with 20 bases between the two germline ends. Germline-derived CDR1 and CDR2 are MNHEY and SMNVEV (reference sequence). The CDR3 DNA is TGTGCCAGCAGTCCCATCCCGTGGGAGGTGGGTCAGCCCCAGCATTTT. This sequence encodes CASSPIPWEVGQPQHF.

The V gene is TRBV6-1, the J gene TRBJ2-1; D is unresolved. CDR3 length equals 15 residues. The germline V gene encodes CDR1 MNHNS and CDR2 SASEGT. Trimming cost V 3 bases and J 9 bases, with 18 bases left between them. CDR3 protein: CASSDVAASSREQFF. CDR3 bases: TGTGCCAGCAGTGACGTCGCGGCTAGTTCTCGTGAGCAGTTCTTC.

This clonotype was recorded at least ten times. The gene calls are TRBV18 and TRBJ1-2; D gene uncertain. Germline CDR1 and CDR2: KGHSH and LQKENI. CDR3 size: 15 residues. The V end lost 3 bases, the J end lost 2 bases, and 13 bases lay between the germline ends. The CDR3 loop reads CASSPREGINYGYTF. CDR3 nucleotide sequence: TGTGCCAGCTCACCCCGGGAGGGAATAAACTATGGCTACACCTTC.

This clonotype was picked up many times. The chain couples TRBV5-1 to TRBJ1-1; D call uncertain. This CDR3 region has 16 residues. V lost 0 bases and J lost 3, with 15 bases in between. Germline V gives CDR1 SGHRS, CDR2 YFSETQ. DNA for the CDR3: TGCGCCAGCAGCTTGGAAGGTGGTGGGTGGGACACTGAAGCTTTCTTT. Translated: CASSLEGGGWDTEAFF.

There are many counts of this clonotype. V usage is TRBV11-2 and J usage is TRBJ1-2, with 7 nucleotides matching TRBD1. CDR1 and CDR2 (germline): SGHAT, FQNNGV. CDR3 length: 12 residues. Trimming took 5 bases from V and 6 from J; bases not matched to a gene: 3. DNA of the CDR3: TGTGCCAGCAGCCTACAGGGGAATGGCTACACCTTC. As protein: CASSLQGNGYTF.

The table lists this clonotype with a few counts. The J gene is TRBJ2-7, the V gene TRBV4-1, with D hard to call. Germline CDR1 and CDR2: MGHRA and YSYEKL. The CDR3 totals 17 residues. V lost 0 bases to trimming and J lost 0 bases, with 15 bases between them. The chain's CDR3 is CASSQDRASGGSYEQYF. The CDR3 bases are TGCGCCAGCAGCCAAGATCGGGCTTCGGGCGGCTCCTACGAGCAGTACTTC.

This clonotype was found a few times. The V call is TRBV6-1, the J call TRBJ2-4; 8 nucleotides match TRBD1. This CDR3 spans 17 amino acids. Germline CDR1 and CDR2: MNHNS and SASEGT. V shed 7 bases, J shed 0 bases, and the junction held 11 bases outside the gene matches. CDR3: CASINRAGGLAKNIQYF. CDR3 coding DNA: TGTGCCAGCATTAACAGGGCAGGGGGCTTAGCCAAAAACATTCAGTACTTC.

This clonotype has only a few counts. The chain couples TRBV6-1 to TRBJ2-1; 9 bases are shared with TRBD2. This CDR3 has 16 amino acids. The germline CDR1 and CDR2 sequences are MNHNS and SASEGT. V gave up 6 bases and J gave up 7 bases; unmatched junction bases: 13. The CDR3 sequence is CASSLLPSGVRNEQFF. The CDR3, as DNA: TGTGCCAGCAGCCTTCTCCCTAGCGGGGTTCGGAATGAGCAGTTCTTC.

Notes on this clonotype: A junction end diverges from the germline sequence, so it may reflect a read error. The chain recombines TRBV20-1 with TRBJ2-7, with 9 bases identical to TRBD2. Germline CDR1 is DFQATT and CDR2 is SNEGSKA (reference sequence). This CDR3 is built from 12 residues. The CDR3 region is CRASGDSYEQYF. As DNA, the CDR3 is TGCAGAGCTAGCGGGGACTCCTACGAGCAGTACTTC.

There are many counts of this clonotype. The chain carries TRBV3-1 and TRBJ2-7, with TRBD1 matching 7 bases. The junction had 5 bases not matched to a gene; V was cut back by 3 bases and J by 0 bases. The CDR3 has 15 amino acids. Germline V gene lookup returns CDR1 LGHDT and CDR2 YNNKEL (reference sequence). The CDR3 DNA reads as TGTGCCAGCAGCCATGGACAGGAGAGCTCCTACGAGCAGTACTTC. Its translation is CASSHGQESSYEQYF.

In its sample, this clonotype was seen many times. The chain is built from TRBV24-1 and TRBJ2-2; TRBD1 might be the D (6 bases). V shed 9 bases and J shed 3 bases, with 10 bases lying between them. The CDR3 length is 13 residues. Germline-derived CDR1 and CDR2 are KGHDR and SFDVKD. CDR3: CATSRGDTGELFF. The CDR3 DNA follows: TGTGCCACCTCCAGGGGAGACACCGGGGAGCTGTTTTTT.

This clonotype was counted at least ten times. This rearrangement joins TRBV12-3 or TRBV12-4 to TRBJ1-1, with TRBD1 as a possible D gene (6 bases). This CDR3 is 16 amino acids long. V shed 3 bases and J shed 0 bases, with 14 bases lying between them. The CDR3 DNA follows: TGTGCCAGCAGTTTGGGACACACTGACTTGAACACTGAAGCTTTCTTT. This codes for CASSLGHTDLNTEAFF.

Details on this clonotype: A far larger clone is one nucleotide away, so this likely arose from a read error. J is TRBJ2-7 and V is TRBV28; 11 bases agree with TRBD2. The CDR3 sequence is 17 residues long. With 6 bases clipped from V and 7 bases from J, the junction kept 17 bases outside the gene matches. Germline CDR1 reads MDHEN; CDR2 reads SYDVKM. The CDR3 DNA reads as TGTGCCAGCAGCTCAACCTCCGGGACTAGCGGTTACAATGAGCAGTACTTC. This translates into CASSSTSGTSGYNEQYF.

A remark on this clonotype: It differs at one base from a far larger clone, so likely a read error. The chain is built from TRBV6-4 and TRBJ1-1; no definite D call. The V end lost 11 bases, the J end lost 1 base, and 17 bases lay between the germline ends. The CDR3 is 14 amino acids. CDR1 and CDR2 from the germline V gene are MRHNA and SNTAGT. This CDR3 reads CAGIIQLRNTEAFF. The DNA of the CDR3 is TGTGCCGGCATTATACAGCTTAGGAACACTGAAGCTTTCTTT.

Ten or more counts support this clonotype. The gene calls are TRBV19 and TRBJ2-7, with D perhaps TRBD1 (6 bases). CDR1 and CDR2 (germline): LNHDA, SQIVND (reference sequence). V was clipped by 7 bases and J by 3 bases, with 22 bases between them. This CDR3 is built from 16 residues. The CDR3 region is CASTKGGRLGLYEQYF. The DNA of the CDR3 is TGTGCCAGTACCAAAGGGGGTAGACTTGGCCTCTACGAGCAGTACTTC.

This clonotype showed up many times. The chain carries TRBV5-1 and TRBJ2-1, with D uncertain. There are 13 residues in the CDR3. The germline gives CDR1 SGHRS, CDR2 YFSETQ. V gave up 0 bases and J gave up 7 bases, with 8 bases separating them. In nucleotides, the CDR3 is TGCGCCAGCAGCTTGGGACTCCTAAATGAGCAGTTCTTC. Its translation: CASSLGLLNEQFF.

This chain uses TRBV24-1 with TRBJ2-2; D remains unclear. This CDR3 has 12 amino acids. Germline CDR1 and CDR2: KGHDR and SFDVKD. Trimming took off 8 bases at V and 1 base at J, with 4 bases between the two ends. The CDR3 DNA sequence: TGTGCCACCAAGGGGAACACCGGGGAGCTGTTTTTT. As protein: CATKGNTGELFF.

This clonotype was observed at least ten times. The chain carries TRBV11-3 and TRBJ2-2; 16 nucleotides align to TRBD2. Trimming removed 5 bases from V and 4 bases from J; junction bases left unmatched: 10. The germline V gene has CDR1 SGHNT and CDR2 YENEEA. The CDR3 contains 19 residues. The CDR3 DNA sequence: TGTGCCAGCAGCACCAAGGGACTAGCGGGAGGGCCGGGCACCGGGGAGCTGTTTTTT. It codes for CASSTKGLAGGPGTGELFF.

This clonotype was detected ten times or more. The rearrangement joins TRBV20-1 to TRBJ2-7; 10 nucleotides match TRBD1. After removal of 0 bases from V and 7 bases from J, the junction contained 6 bases not matched to a gene. CDR1 and CDR2 (germline): DFQATT, SNEGSKA (reference sequence). CDR3 length: 14 residues. The CDR3: CSARDRQGAREQYF. The CDR3 nucleotides are TGCAGTGCTAGAGACCGACAGGGGGCGAGGGAGCAGTACTTC.

This clonotype was seen at least ten times. This chain links TRBV9 with TRBJ2-3; TRBD2 matches 13 bases. CDR3 length: 17 residues. CDR1 and CDR2 from the germline V gene are SGDLS and YYNGEE. J lost 5 bases, V lost 2 bases, and 8 bases had no gene match. CDR3 in DNA: TGTGCCAGCAGCGTTACTAGCGGGAGGGCCTCGGTAGATACGCAGTATTTT. This gives the protein CASSVTSGRASVDTQYF.

CDR3 loop: CASKPLPKWRAFF. CDR3 DNA: TGTGCCAGCAAGCCCCTCCCAAAGTGGCGGGCTTTCTTT. This chain joins TRBV28 and TRBJ1-1; D is uncertain. This CDR3 has 13 residues. The germline V gene encodes CDR1 MDHEN and CDR2 SYDVKM. The V end was cut by 7 bases, the J end by 11 bases, with 20 bases between.

This chain uses TRBV3-1 with TRBJ2-2, with D possibly being TRBD2 (6 bases). Germline CDR1 and CDR2: LGHDT and YNNKEL (reference sequence). The CDR3 runs to 16 residues. V was cut by 1 base and J by 3 bases, with 12 bases left in between. In nucleotides, the CDR3 is TGTGCCAGCAGCCAAGCCCCCCTAGCGCACACCGGGGAGCTGTTTTTT. Residues: CASSQAPLAHTGELFF. The variable domain in full, completed from reference TRBV3-1 and TRBJ2-2, reads DTAVSQTPKYLVTQMGNDKSIKCEQNLGHDTMYWYKQDSKKFLKIMFSYNNKELIINETVPNRFSPKSPDKAHLNLHINSLELGDSAVYFCASSQAPLAHTGELFFGEGSRLTVL.

This clonotype was seen ten or more times. The chain employs TRBV5-6 and TRBJ2-7; D gene ambiguous. CDR1 SGHDT and CDR2 YYEEEE come from the germline V gene. V was trimmed by 0 bases and J by 7 bases, leaving 8 bases between them. The CDR3 is made up of 12 amino acids. DNA for the CDR3: TGTGCCAGCAGCTTGGGCTACCAGGAGCAGTACTTC. Translating gives CASSLGYQEQYF. The entire variable domain, with the rest obtained from reference TRBV5-6 and TRBJ2-7, is as follows: DAGVTQSPTHLIKTRGQQVTLRCSPKSGHDTVSWYQQALGQGPQFIFQYYEEEERQRGNFPDRFSGHQFPNYSSELNVNALLLGDSALYLCASSLGYQEQYFGPGTRLTVT.

This chain uses TRBV5-1 with TRBJ1-5; D not resolved. CDR3 length: 15 amino acids. Germline V gene lookup returns CDR1 SGHRS and CDR2 YFSETQ. V was shortened by 2 bases and J by 3 bases, with 12 bases between the two germline ends. The CDR3 protein is CASSFDGRLNQPQHF. The CDR3 nucleotides read TGCGCCAGCAGCTTTGACGGCAGACTCAATCAGCCCCAGCATTTT.